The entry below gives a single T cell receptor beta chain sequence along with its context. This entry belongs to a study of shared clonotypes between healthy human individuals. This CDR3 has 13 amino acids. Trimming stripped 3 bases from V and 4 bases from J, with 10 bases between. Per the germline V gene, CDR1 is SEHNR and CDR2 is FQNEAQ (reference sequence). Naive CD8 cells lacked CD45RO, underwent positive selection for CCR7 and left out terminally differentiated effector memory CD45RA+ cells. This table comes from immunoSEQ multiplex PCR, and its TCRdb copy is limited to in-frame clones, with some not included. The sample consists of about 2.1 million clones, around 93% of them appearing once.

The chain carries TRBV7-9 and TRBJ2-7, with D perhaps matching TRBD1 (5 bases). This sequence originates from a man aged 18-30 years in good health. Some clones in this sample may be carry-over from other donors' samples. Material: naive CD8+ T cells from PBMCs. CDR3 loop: CASSFPPGYEQYF. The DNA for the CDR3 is TGTGCCAGCAGCTTCCCCCCAGGGTACGAGCAGTACTTC.